Sequencing of this T cell receptor beta chain was carried out in a study of cytomegalovirus exposure and HLA in healthy donors. CDR1 MDHEN and CDR2 SYDVKM come from the germline V gene. V was clipped by 5 bases and J by 0 bases; unmatched bases: 6. The CDR3 loop spans 16 amino acids. This PCR relied on a set of 60 Vbeta primers and 13 Jbeta primers. Sequencing used immunoSEQ multiplex PCR; TCRdb keeps in-frame clones, though not all of them. The sample lists 250,000 to 350,000 clones; 75% to 90% were seen once. The gene calls are TRBV28 and TRBJ2-1, with 8 bases matching TRBD2. Sequences were obtained from PBMCs. The sequence was collected from a middle-aged man in good health and CMV-seropositive. The CDR3 is CASSHLAGYSYNEQFF. CDR3 in DNA: TGTGCCAGCAGTCATCTAGCGGGCTACTCCTACAATGAGCAGTTCTTC.